This T cell receptor (beta chain) was found in a study of cytomegalovirus exposure and HLA in healthy donors. TCRdb keeps only in-frame clones here, not all; method: immunoSEQ multiplex PCR. The sample contains 140,000 or so clones, 90% of which appear only once. Broader study findings: The study recorded 160 or so TCR beta chains that were cytomegalovirus-associated.

CDR3 length: 14 residues. Germline CDR1 SGHDT, CDR2 YYEEEE. Trimming cost V 4 bases and J 1 base, with 8 bases left between them. Points on this clone: The antigen remains undetermined.

The sample consisted of PBMCs. The TCR sequence derives from a woman in her thirties in good health and CMV-seropositive. The chain carries TRBV5-6 and TRBJ2-2, with D perhaps matching TRBD1 (6 bases). In DNA, the CDR3 is TGTGCCAGCAGCAGGACAGTGAACACCGGGGAGCTGTTTTTT. It translates to CASSRTVNTGELFF.